This TCR beta chain came from a study of coeliac disease (dated by TCRdb to 2022 to 2024). For context, the study as a whole: High-resolution HLA typing was unavailable, so biased TRBV7-2 usage was queried as a proof of principle. The aim was to characterise TR repertoires of small intestinal T cells in active, refractory type I and gluten-free-diet-treated coeliac disease. Samples from over 26 subjects were successfully TRB sequenced, and these included about two dozen paired samples of bulk unsorted intraepithelial and lamina propria cells. A total of 30 patients were included in the full study, of whom around 22 had serologically confirmed coeliac disease and 8 were controls with non-small intestinal disorders. Next-generation sequencing of rearranged TRB and TRG CDR3 regions was used on small intestinal lymphocyte fractions taken from coeliac and non-coeliac patients.

The table lists this clone with a count of one. Its specific antigen is unknown. It has no much larger one-base neighbor in the sample; base qualities were not kept. Via the germline V gene, CDR1 is MDHEN and CDR2 SYDVKM. V drops 7 bases and J drops 4 bases, leaving 7 bases in between. The CDR3, from cysteine to phenylalanine, totals 11 residues. Just CDR3 DNA is preserved here, 33 bases in frame from base 1. Findings and caveats that apply to the study as a whole: Published gliadin-specific TRB sequences were detected in about 45% of the 18 coeliac lamina propria samples but in only 1 of 6 controls. TRB repertoires were found to be largely private, with most amino acid sequences unique to one sample, and no significant difference in V-gene usage was found between disease groups. Cross-contamination between compartments was possible, because separating intraepithelial cells from lamina propria cells did not produce high-purity fractions. The approach was considered by the authors to be unsuitable for unbiased detection of gliadin-specific T cells, as gliadin-specific T cells are scarce and rarely shared between patients. Active coeliac intraepithelial and lamina propria samples had lower TRB and TRG repertoire clonality than controls, suggesting that diverse T cells were recruited.

Libraries were made using the immunoSEQ multiplex PCR assay. The TR loci were subjected to amplification by multiplexed PCR, for which V gene segments served as targets of the forward primers and J gene segments as targets of the reverse primers. The amplified CDR3 regions were sequenced using the Illumina HiSeq System. The original pipeline was this. A nearest-neighbour algorithm merged closely related reads to remove PCR and sequencing errors and collapse data into unique sequences. Two measures summarised the repertoires: clonality, and T cell density, defined as TR molecules per amount of genomic DNA input. CDR3 amino acid sequences present in at least 80% of unsorted samples were defined as public TRs, and these public TRs were then tested for differential abundance between coeliac and control samples. Every lamina propria sample was checked against a list of about 230 published gliadin-specific TRB sequences. Disease-group differences in clonality and density were tested with Kruskal-Wallis tests followed by Dunn post-tests. Held by TCRdb, this immuneACCESS table contains in-frame sequences only and omits some clones. Under half of the omission traces to an unresolved V gene where checked; the cause of the rest is unknown. V and J calls and clone size are those listed in that table; D and trimming were worked out from the DNA. The sample has approximately 3,000 clones on record, approximately 71% of them singletons. About 19% of the sample is in the top ten clones.

Cells were frozen in aliquots of 500,000 to 550,000 in DMSO/FBS in liquid nitrogen, and a single aliquot from each fraction was used for sequencing. Every one of the 30 study patients had an endoscopy and a small intestinal biopsy. Lamina propria cells were released by collagenase digestion of the biopsy tissue remaining after intraepithelial cell isolation. Genomic DNA was extracted from frozen unsorted cell fractions using the Qiagen DNeasy blood extraction kit. Recombination connected TRBV28 to TRBJ1-1, with no reliable assignment of the D segment. Sample: lymphocytes from the gut lamina propria. The cell subset or site label, as the study defines it: lamina propria cell (LPC) fraction of small intestinal biopsy. This TCR was sampled from a man at least 80 years old without celiac disease. This receptor carries the CDR3 CASTLSTEAFF. The sequence in DNA is TGTGCCAGCACCCTCTCCACTGAAGCTTTCTTT.